The rows below give T cell receptor beta chains drawn from one sample of a study of radiotherapy plus CTLA-4 blockade in lung cancer. Method: immunoSEQ multiplex PCR; TCRdb's copy keeps in-frame clones and lacks some. This sample carries roughly 54,000 clones, roughly four fifths of them seen once, and the ten largest clones take around 5.1%. The sequenced sample was peripheral blood, obtained from a patient treated with radiotherapy plus ipilimumab. The receptors originated from a human donor with non-small cell lung cancer whose response to radiotherapy plus ipilimumab could not be evaluated. CDR3s include the opening cysteine and the closing phenylalanine or tryptophan. The order of the fields is J gene, clone size, V gene, D gene, CDR3 DNA, CDR3 protein. The D gene is left open where the match is weak. Only part of the rows carry a size: once, few, many, or a class if the clone is expanded.

>TRBJ2-3|NA|TRBV6-6|TRBD1
TGTGCCAGCAGTTTACGCCGGGACAGGGGCACAGATACGCAGTATTTT
CASSLRRDRGTDTQYF
>TRBJ1-2|NA|TRBV6-5|NA
TGTGCCAGCACTACCACGACAGGCCCCTATGGCTACACCTTC
CASTTTTGPYGYTF
>TRBJ2-1|NA|TRBV4-3|TRBD2
TGCGCCAGCAGCCAAGATGCGGGAGGAACCTTTGAGCAGTTCTTC
CASSQDAGGTFEQFF
>TRBJ2-7|few|TRBV6-6|NA
TGTGCCAGCACTACAGGCCGAGAGCAGTACTTC
CASTTGREQYF
>TRBJ2-7|once|TRBV28|TRBD2
TGTGCCAGCAGAATGGCTAGCGGGACCTACGAGCAGTACTTC
CASRMASGTYEQYF
>TRBJ2-5|once|TRBV7-2|NA
TGTGCCAGCAGCTTCAGGGTGTTTCAAGAGACCCAGTACTTC
CASSFRVFQETQYF
>TRBJ1-2|NA|TRBV27|NA
TGTGCCAGCAGTTTACAGGAGGCCTATGGCTACACCTTC
CASSLQEAYGYTF
>TRBJ2-1|once|TRBV9|NA
TGTGCCAGCAGCTTCGGGGTAGCGGTGGGGAATGAGCAGTTCTTC
CASSFGVAVGNEQFF
>TRBJ2-7|NA|TRBV2|TRBD2
TGTGCCAGCAGGGCTGGGACTAGCGGGACCTACGAGCAGTACTTC
CASRAGTSGTYEQYF
>TRBJ2-5|NA|TRBV29-1|TRBD2
TGCAGCGTTGAGAAGCGGGAGGACCGAGAGACCCAGTACTTC
CSVEKREDRETQYF
>TRBJ2-1|NA|TRBV27|TRBD2
TGTGCCAGCAGTTTAGCGGGAGGTCGGTCCAATGAGCAGTTCTTC
CASSLAGGRSNEQFF
>TRBJ1-4|NA|TRBV19|NA
TGTGCCAGTAGGACTAACCTGGGGACAAAGGCACTGTTTTTT
CASRTNLGTKALFF
>TRBJ2-7|NA|TRBV2|NA
TGTGCCACCCGGGGAGCGGAATTGTACTTC
CATRGAELYF
>TRBJ2-3|NA|TRBV9|NA
TGTGCCACACACCCGGGGCAGTATTTT
CATHPGQYF
>TRBJ1-2|NA|TRBV30|NA
TGTGCCTGGAGTGACACTTGGGAGGACTATGGCTACACCTTC
CAWSDTWEDYGYTF
>TRBJ2-1|NA|TRBV7-8|NA
TGTGCCAGCAGCTTAGTTCCCTCCTTAGGGGGAGTAACCTACAATGAGCAGTTCTTC
CASSLVPSLGGVTYNEQFF
>TRBJ2-5|NA|TRBV6-5|TRBD1
TGTGCCAGCAGTTACGGGGGACAGCCGCCCGAGACCCAGTACTTC
CASSYGGQPPETQYF
>TRBJ2-7|NA|TRBV28|TRBD1
TGTGCCAGCGTGGGGCCGACAGGGTGGAACGAGCAGTACTTC
CASVGPTGWNEQYF
>TRBJ1-5|NA|TRBV19|NA
TGTGCCAGTAGTGCCCCCGGGAACCTCAAGCCCCAGCATTTT
CASSAPGNLKPQHF
>TRBJ2-7|NA|TRBV7-4|TRBD1
TGTGCCAGCAGCCCCCTAGGGGGACAGGGGGCCAACGAGCAGTACTTC
CASSPLGGQGANEQYF
>TRBJ2-5|NA|TRBV7-6|TRBD2
TGTGCCAGCAGCAGACCTAGCGGACAAGAGACCCAGTACTTC
CASSRPSGQETQYF
>TRBJ1-4|NA|TRBV19|NA
TGTGCCAGTAGTAACCCGCGAGACATAACAACTAATGAAAAACTGTTTTTT
CASSNPRDITTNEKLFF
>TRBJ2-1|NA|TRBV7-3|NA
TGTGCCAGCAGCTTAATACGGGAGCCGCAATATGAGCAGTTCTTC
CASSLIREPQYEQFF
>TRBJ2-2|NA|TRBV6-6|NA
TGTGCCAGCAGTTACCAGGGGGGCGGGGAGCTGTTTTTT
CASSYQGGGELFF
>TRBJ1-1|NA|TRBV15|NA
TGTGCCACCAGCGGAAGGGGAGGGACTGAAGCTTTCTTT
CATSGRGGTEAFF
>TRBJ1-2|NA|TRBV5-1|NA
TGCGCCAGCAGCCTGGGAGGTGTGGCTGGCTACACCTTC
CASSLGGVAGYTF
>TRBJ2-2|NA|TRBV19|NA
TGTGCCAGTAGTATACGGTCGGGCACCGGGGAGCTGTTTTTT
CASSIRSGTGELFF
>TRBJ1-4|NA|TRBV19|TRBD1
TGTGCCAGTAGTATATTGGACGGGACAGGGGCTTATGAAAAACTGTTTTTT
CASSILDGTGAYEKLFF
>TRBJ2-7|NA|TRBV5-4|TRBD2
TGTGCCAGCAGCACTCGGACTAGCGACGAGCAGTACTTC
CASSTRTSDEQYF
>TRBJ1-1|NA|TRBV7-3|NA
TGTGCCAGCAGCTCGCAGGGGATAAACACTGAAGCTTTCTTT
CASSSQGINTEAFF
>TRBJ1-2|NA|TRBV28|NA
TGTGCCAGCAGTTTATCCGTCTATGGCTACACCTTC
CASSLSVYGYTF
>TRBJ2-7|NA|TRBV6-1|NA
TGTGCCAGCAGTGAAGCGCTAGAACAACCTTACTCCTACGAGCAGTACTTC
CASSEALEQPYSYEQYF
>TRBJ1-2|NA|TRBV9|NA
TGTGCCAGCAGCGTTAATGGGGGGTTAAGCGGCTACACCTTC
CASSVNGGLSGYTF
>TRBJ2-7|NA|TRBV5-1|NA
TGCGCCAGCAGCTTGGCGGGACTTCCATACGAGCAGTACTTC
CASSLAGLPYEQYF
>TRBJ2-3|NA|TRBV9|TRBD2
TGTGCCAGCAGCGATCCCTACGGGGCGGGAGGGGGAGATACGCAGTATTTT
CASSDPYGAGGGDTQYF
>TRBJ1-1|NA|TRBV30|TRBD1
TGTGCCTGGAAGACAGGGGCGATCTTTGAAGCCTTCTTT
CAWKTGAIFEAFF
>TRBJ2-3|NA|TRBV19|TRBD2
TGTGCCAGTAGTCGCGGGAGCGCAGATACGCAGTATTTT
CASSRGSADTQYF
>TRBJ2-7|NA|TRBV9|TRBD2
TGTGCCAGCAGCCTTGGGACTAGCGGCTACGAGCAGTACTTC
CASSLGTSGYEQYF
>TRBJ2-3|NA|TRBV7-2|TRBD2
TGTGCCAGCAGCTTAGTCGGACTAGATAGGCATTTT
CASSLVGLDRHF
>TRBJ2-1|few|TRBV6-1|NA
TGTGCCAGCAGCCCACTAGAAGGGTCCTACAATGAGCAGTTCTTC
CASSPLEGSYNEQFF